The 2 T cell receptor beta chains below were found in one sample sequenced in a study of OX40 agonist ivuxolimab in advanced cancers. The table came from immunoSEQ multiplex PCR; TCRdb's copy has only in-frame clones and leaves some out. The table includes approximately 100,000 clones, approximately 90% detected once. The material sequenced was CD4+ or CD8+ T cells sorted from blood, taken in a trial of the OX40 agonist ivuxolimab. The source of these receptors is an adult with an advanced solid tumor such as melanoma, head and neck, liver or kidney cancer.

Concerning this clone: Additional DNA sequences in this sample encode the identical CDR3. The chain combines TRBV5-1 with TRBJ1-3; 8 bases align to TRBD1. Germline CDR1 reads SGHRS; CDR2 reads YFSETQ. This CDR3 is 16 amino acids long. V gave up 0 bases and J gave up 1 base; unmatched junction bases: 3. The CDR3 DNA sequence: TGCGCCAGCAGCTTGGGAACAGGGGGTTCTGGAAACACCATATATTTT. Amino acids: CASSLGTGGSGNTIYF. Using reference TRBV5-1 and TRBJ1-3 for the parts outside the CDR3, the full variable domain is KAGVTQTPRYLIKTRGQQVTLSCSPISGHRSVSWYQQTPGQGLQFLFEYFSETQRNKGNFPGRFSGRQFSNSRSEMNVSTLELGDSALYLCASSLGTGGSGNTIYFGEGSWLTVV.

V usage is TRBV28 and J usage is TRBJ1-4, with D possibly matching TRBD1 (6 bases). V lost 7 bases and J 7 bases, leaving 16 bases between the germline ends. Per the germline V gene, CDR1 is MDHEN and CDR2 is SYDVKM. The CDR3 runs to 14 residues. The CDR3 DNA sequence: TGTGCCAGCACCATGGGGGGGCGATTTGAAAAACTGTTTTTT. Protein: CASTMGGRFEKLFF.